The 25 T cell receptor beta chains given below trace back to one sample, sequenced in a study of beta chain features in type 1 diabetes. Study findings and constraints: The study found moderately but significantly shorter TCRB CDR3s in all four CD4+ subsets of Type 1 diabetes patients.

Antigen specificity for these receptors is unknown. The sequenced template was cDNA made from the entire isolated RNA. TCRdb's copy holds only in-frame clones and misses some; the assay was immunoSEQ multiplex PCR. The table has about 340,000 clones, around an eighth seen once. The sample was naive CD4+ T cells from blood. Receptors were obtained from a young woman with type 1 diabetes.

The sample holds a few counts of this clone. The chain recombines TRBV14 with TRBJ2-3; the match to TRBD2 covers 9 bases. Germline V gene sequence: CDR1 SGHDN, CDR2 FVKESK. J lost 2 bases, V lost 3 bases, and 9 bases had no gene match. The CDR3 extends over 17 amino acids. CDR3 sequence reads: CASSQRETSGPTDTQYF. DNA of the CDR3: TGTGCCAGCAGCCAGAGGGAAACTAGCGGGCCCACAGATACGCAGTATTTT.

Turning to this clone: The same CDR3 also results from other DNA sequences found in this sample. CDR3 in amino acids: CASSLGGITDTQYF. As DNA, the CDR3 is TGTGCCAGCAGCTTAGGAGGTATCACAGATACGCAGTATTTT. The rearrangement uses TRBV7-9 and TRBJ2-3; D remains ambiguous. Germline V gene lookup returns CDR1 SEHNR and CDR2 FQNEAQ (reference sequence). V gave up 1 base and J gave up 2 bases, with 7 bases separating them. The CDR3 length is 14 residues.

The chain has TRBV7-8 and TRBJ2-5, with 7 nucleotides matching TRBD1. This CDR3 region has 13 residues. Germline values: CDR1 SGHVS, CDR2 FQNEAQ. V was pared by 5 bases and J by 2 bases, with 2 bases of the junction left unmatched. This chain's CDR3 is CASSRGQQETQYF. CDR3 coding DNA: TGTGCCAGCAGCCGGGGACAGCAAGAGACCCAGTACTTC.

Only a few counts were recorded for this clone. Other DNA sequences in this specimen translate into the identical CDR3. V and J are TRBV9 and TRBJ2-1, with 7 bases matching TRBD2. This CDR3 spans 15 amino acids. Trimming at V came to 0 bases and at J to 2 bases, leaving 2 bases not matched to a gene. Germline CDR1 and CDR2: SGDLS and YYNGEE. This CDR3 reads CASSVAGGPYNEQFF. For the CDR3, the DNA is TGTGCCAGCAGCGTAGCGGGAGGCCCCTACAATGAGCAGTTCTTC.

The V gene is TRBV18, the J gene TRBJ1-1; D possibly corresponds to TRBD1 (5 bases). Deletions cut 2 bases from V and 4 bases from J, with 17 bases between. The CDR3 has 16 amino acids. CDR1 and CDR2 (germline): KGHSH, LQKENI. The CDR3 DNA follows: TGTGCCAGCTCACCAAATGATCAGGGTTGGAGCACTGAAGCTTTCTTT. It specifies CASSPNDQGWSTEAFF.

This clone was seen only a few times. The rearrangement joins TRBV19 to TRBJ1-5, with D possibly matching TRBD1 (5 bases). Deletions cut 10 bases from V and 1 base from J, with 11 bases between. Germline CDR1 is LNHDA and CDR2 is SQIVND (reference sequence). The CDR3 consists of 13 residues. The CDR3 sequence: CATADISNQPQHF. The CDR3 DNA reads as TGTGCCACCGCGGACATCAGCAATCAGCCCCAGCATTTT.

This clone was counted a few times. The V and J genes are TRBV9 and TRBJ1-3, with D possibly being TRBD1 (5 bases). CDR3 length equals 14 residues. The ends were cut back, 0 bases at V and 5 bases at J, with 9 bases in the middle. Germline assignment: CDR1 SGDLS and CDR2 YYNGEE. The CDR3 coding sequence is TGTGCCAGCAGCGTAGAAGGGGCCCGAAACACCATATATTTT. The encoded protein is CASSVEGARNTIYF.

V gene TRBV5-1 combines with J gene TRBJ2-1; the D gene is possibly TRBD2 (5 bases). Germline V gene data show CDR1 as SGHRS and CDR2 as YFSETQ. Trimming took 0 bases from V and 5 from J, leaving 12 bases between them. This CDR3 comprises 15 residues. The CDR3: CASSLGSGLHNEQFF. In DNA, the CDR3 is TGCGCCAGCAGCTTGGGATCAGGACTCCACAATGAGCAGTTCTTC.

This clone was found once. V gene TRBV19 combines with J gene TRBJ1-1; 9 bases map to TRBD1. Germline trimming cut 4 bases from V and 0 bases from J; bases unmatched to any gene: 6. CDR3 size: 16 residues. Per the germline V gene, CDR1 is LNHDA and CDR2 is SQIVND (reference sequence). CDR3 in DNA: TGTGCCAGTAGTAGGGGACAGGGTAAAATGAACACTGAAGCTTTCTTT. Its translation is CASSRGQGKMNTEAFF.

With regard to this clone: In the same sample, other DNA sequences code for this CDR3. Here the CDR3 DNA reads TGTGCCTGGAGTACAAGCAATGAGCAGTTCTTC. This gives the protein CAWSTSNEQFF. The chain combines TRBV30 with TRBJ2-1; D uncertain. The CDR3 length is 11 residues. The V gene's germline CDR1 is GTSNPN and CDR2 SVGIG (reference sequence). Trimming cost V 2 bases and J 6 bases, with 5 bases left between them. Full variable domain (missing parts from reference TRBV30 and TRBJ2-1): SQTIHQWPATLVQPVGSPLSLECTVEGTSNPNLYWYRQAAGRGLQLLFYSVGIGQISSEVPQNLSASRPQDRQFILSSKKLLLSDSGFYLCAWSTSNEQFFGPGTRLTVL.

This clone showed up just a few times. The CDR3 region has the DNA TGTGCCAGCAGTCCCGCATCAGCGGGATCGAAGACCCAGTACTTC. Its protein product is CASSPASAGSKTQYF. The chain is built from TRBV28 and TRBJ2-5; TRBD2 aligns across 7 bases. The V gene's germline CDR1 is MDHEN and CDR2 SYDVKM. This CDR3 is 15 amino acids long. The V gene end was trimmed by 5 bases and the J gene end by 6 bases; junction bases not matched to a gene: 12.

The chain is built from TRBV7-2 and TRBJ1-1; 9 positions match TRBD1. The CDR3 has 15 amino acids. Germline CDR1 SGHTA, CDR2 FQGNSA. The ends lost 5 bases at V and 4 bases at J; junction bases unmatched: 8. CDR3 sequence: CASSLSTGGFTEAFF. CDR3 in DNA: TGTGCCAGCAGCCTCTCAACAGGGGGCTTCACTGAAGCTTTCTTT.

In nucleotides, the CDR3 is TGTGCCAGCAGCTTAGTGCGGGGTTTGAACACTGAAGCTTTCTTT. It yields the protein CASSLVRGLNTEAFF. The chain is built from TRBV7-9 and TRBJ1-1; D remains ambiguous. CDR1 and CDR2 (germline): SEHNR, FQNEAQ (reference sequence). This CDR3 spans 15 amino acids. V gave up 1 base and J gave up 0 bases, with 9 bases separating them.

This clone was seen only a few times. V is TRBV7-2 and J is TRBJ1-2; D gene ambiguous. This CDR3 is built from 13 residues. Germline loops: CDR1 SGHTA, CDR2 FQGNSA. V lost 2 bases and J lost 5, with 9 bases in between. The CDR3 here is CASSLRQRYGYTF. The DNA of the CDR3 is TGTGCCAGCAGCTTAAGACAAAGATATGGCTACACCTTC.

The V and J genes are TRBV6-6 and TRBJ2-7; 11 nucleotides align to TRBD1. CDR3 length: 15 residues. V shed 4 bases and J 0 bases; nucleotides not matched to a gene: 2. Germline V CDR1 and CDR2: MNHNY, SVGAGI (reference sequence). For the CDR3, the DNA is TGTGCCAGCAGTTTGGGGACAGGGGGCTCCTACGAGCAGTACGTC. Translated: CASSLGTGGSYEQYV.

This clone was seen only a few times. CDR3 DNA: TGTGCCAGCAGTGAAGCACGGAGACTAGCGGGGTACAATGAGCAGTTCTTC. This codes for CASSEARRLAGYNEQFF. This sequence joins TRBV2 and TRBJ2-1; TRBD2 aligns across 11 bases. Germline assignment: CDR1 SNHLY and CDR2 FYNNEI. The CDR3 contains 17 residues. J was trimmed by 4 bases and V by 0 bases; bases with no gene match: 5.

The V gene is TRBV20-1, the J gene TRBJ2-1; 9 bases line up with TRBD2. The ends lost 7 bases at V and 8 bases at J; junction bases unmatched: 3. The germline CDR1 and CDR2 sequences are DFQATT and SNEGSKA (reference sequence). This CDR3 has 11 residues. The DNA of the CDR3 is TGCAGTGGGCGGGAGGGGTATGAGCAGTTCTTC. It is translated as CSGREGYEQFF.

The V gene is TRBV2, the J gene TRBJ2-3, with 10 nucleotides matching TRBD2. V was clipped by 4 bases and J by 3 bases; unmatched bases: 16. CDR1 is SNHLY, CDR2 FYNNEI, per germline. This CDR3 is 19 amino acids long. CDR3 protein: CASSVKRLAGHVGTDTQYF. The CDR3 region has the DNA TGTGCCAGCAGTGTTAAGAGACTAGCGGGCCACGTCGGGACAGATACGCAGTATTTT.

This clone was observed a few times. J is TRBJ1-4 and V is TRBV2; TRBD1 matches at 9 bases. J gave up 5 bases and V 6 bases, and 7 bases lay outside the gene matches. Per germline, CDR1 SNHLY and CDR2 FYNNEI. The CDR3 contains 15 residues. For the CDR3, the DNA is TGTGCCAGCAGCGCACAGGGGGCTAGCAATGAAAAACTGTTTTTT. This translates into CASSAQGASNEKLFF.

The rearrangement joins TRBV28 to TRBJ1-5; the match to TRBD1 covers 8 bases. The CDR3 consists of 14 residues. In germline, CDR1 is MDHEN, CDR2 SYDVKM. Germline trimming cut 7 bases from V and 4 bases from J; bases unmatched to any gene: 6. The CDR3 sequence is CASTDRGRNQPQHF. The CDR3 bases are TGTGCCAGCACCGACAGGGGCCGGAATCAGCCCCAGCATTTT. The whole variable domain, remainder taken from reference TRBV28 and TRBJ1-5, is DVKVTQSSRYLVKRTGEKVFLECVQDMDHENMFWYRQDPGLGLRLIYFSYDVKMKEKGDIPEGYSVSREKKERFSLILESASTNQTSMYLCASTDRGRNQPQHFGDGTRLSIL.

This clone was counted only a few times. The chain is built from TRBV7-2 and TRBJ1-2; no firm D call. With 1 base removed from V and 0 bases from J, the gap between germline ends came to 6 bases. The germline V gene encodes CDR1 SGHTA and CDR2 FQGNSA. The CDR3 length is 14 residues. The CDR3 spells CASSLGPPNYGYTF. The DNA of the CDR3 is TGTGCCAGCAGCTTAGGGCCACCTAACTATGGCTACACCTTC.

The chain combines TRBV14 with TRBJ2-1, with TRBD2 identical over 12 bases. The CDR3 consists of 16 residues. Germline V gene data show CDR1 as SGHDN and CDR2 as FVKESK. Losses at the gene ends were 4 bases for V and 3 bases for J; bases not matched to a gene: 4. CDR3: CASSPGLAGYYNEQFF. For the CDR3, the DNA is TGTGCCAGCAGCCCCGGACTAGCGGGATACTACAATGAGCAGTTCTTC.

In its sample, this clone was seen a few times. V is TRBV19 and J is TRBJ1-5, with 12 bases identical to TRBD1. The J segment lost 2 bases and the V segment lost 9 bases, leaving 14 bases of the junction unmatched. This CDR3 has 18 residues. Per the germline V gene, CDR1 is LNHDA and CDR2 is SQIVND (reference sequence). For the CDR3, the DNA is TGTGCCAGCAGACTTCTCCGGGGACAGGGGGCTGGCAATCAGCCCCAGCATTTT. It codes for CASRLLRGQGAGNQPQHF.

V usage is TRBV14 and J usage is TRBJ2-7, with D unresolved. Trimming took off 1 base at V and 9 bases at J, with 13 bases between the two ends. CDR3 length: 13 amino acids. Germline CDR1 SGHDN, CDR2 FVKESK. The CDR3, as DNA: TGTGCCAGCAGCCAAGTTCCTCGGTCCGGGCAGTACTTC. It translates to CASSQVPRSGQYF.

The gene calls are TRBV5-6 and TRBJ1-1, with D possibly being TRBD1 (6 bases). V lost 3 bases to trimming and J lost 1 base, with 19 bases between them. Germline V gives CDR1 SGHDT, CDR2 YYEEEE. The CDR3 runs 17 residues. The CDR3 nucleotides read TGTGCCAGCAGCTCGATCTTAGGGGGGGCGCCGAACACTGAAGCTTTCTTT. The encoded protein is CASSSILGGAPNTEAFF. The variable domain in full, completed from reference TRBV5-6 and TRBJ1-1, reads DAGVTQSPTHLIKTRGQQVTLRCSPKSGHDTVSWYQQALGQGPQFIFQYYEEEERQRGNFPDRFSGHQFPNYSSELNVNALLLGDSALYLCASSSILGGAPNTEAFFGQGTRLTVV.